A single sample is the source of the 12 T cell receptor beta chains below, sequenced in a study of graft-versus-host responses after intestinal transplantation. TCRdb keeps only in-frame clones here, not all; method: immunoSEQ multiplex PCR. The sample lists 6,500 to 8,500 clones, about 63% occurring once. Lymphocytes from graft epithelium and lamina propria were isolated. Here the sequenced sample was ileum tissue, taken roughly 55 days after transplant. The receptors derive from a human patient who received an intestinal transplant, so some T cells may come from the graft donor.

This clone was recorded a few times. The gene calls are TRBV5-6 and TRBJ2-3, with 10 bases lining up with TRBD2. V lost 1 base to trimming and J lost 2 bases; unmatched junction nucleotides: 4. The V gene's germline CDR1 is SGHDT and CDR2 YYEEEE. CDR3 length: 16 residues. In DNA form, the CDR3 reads TGTGCCAGCAGCTTGACTAGCGGGGACCCCACAGATACGCAGTATTTT. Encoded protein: CASSLTSGDPTDTQYF.

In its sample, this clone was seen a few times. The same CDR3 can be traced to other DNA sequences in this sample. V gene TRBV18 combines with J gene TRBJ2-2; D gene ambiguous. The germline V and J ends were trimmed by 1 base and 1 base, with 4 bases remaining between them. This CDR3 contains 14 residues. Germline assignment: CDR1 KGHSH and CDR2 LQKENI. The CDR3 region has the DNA TGTGCCAGCTCACCACGGCAGAACACCGGGGAGCTGTTTTTT. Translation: CASSPRQNTGELFF.

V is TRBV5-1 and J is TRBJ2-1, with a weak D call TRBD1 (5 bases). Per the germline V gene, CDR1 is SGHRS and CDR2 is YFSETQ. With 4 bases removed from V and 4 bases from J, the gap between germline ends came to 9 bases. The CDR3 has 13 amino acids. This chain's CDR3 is CASSLTAYNEQFF. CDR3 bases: TGCGCCAGCAGCCTGACAGCTTACAATGAGCAGTTCTTC.

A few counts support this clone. CDR3 region: CASSYKAGGLNEQFF. In DNA form, the CDR3 reads TGTGCCAGCAGTTACAAAGCGGGGGGACTCAATGAGCAGTTCTTC. The chain uses TRBV6-5 and TRBJ2-1, with 9 bases matching TRBD2. V lost 2 bases and J lost 6; bases outside the gene matches: 5. The germline gives CDR1 MNHEY, CDR2 SVGAGI. There are 15 residues in the CDR3.

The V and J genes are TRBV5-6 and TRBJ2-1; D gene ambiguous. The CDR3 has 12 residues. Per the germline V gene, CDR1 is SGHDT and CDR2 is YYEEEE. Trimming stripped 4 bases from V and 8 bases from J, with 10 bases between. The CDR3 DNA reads TGTGCCAGCAGCCCGTCTAGAGATGAGCAGTTCTTC. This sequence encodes CASSPSRDEQFF.

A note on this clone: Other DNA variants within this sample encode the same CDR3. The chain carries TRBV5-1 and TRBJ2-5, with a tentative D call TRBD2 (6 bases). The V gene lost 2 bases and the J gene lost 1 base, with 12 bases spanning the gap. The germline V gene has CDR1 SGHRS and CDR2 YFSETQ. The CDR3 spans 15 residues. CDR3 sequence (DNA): TGCGCCAGCAGCTTCACCGGGACTGGCCAAGAGACCCAGTACTTC. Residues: CASSFTGTGQETQYF.

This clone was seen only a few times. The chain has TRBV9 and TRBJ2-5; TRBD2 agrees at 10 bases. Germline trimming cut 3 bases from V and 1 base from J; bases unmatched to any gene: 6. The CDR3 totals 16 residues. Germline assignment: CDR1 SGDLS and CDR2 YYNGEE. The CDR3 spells CASSELAGNLQETQYF. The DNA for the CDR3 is TGTGCCAGCAGCGAACTAGCGGGGAACCTCCAAGAGACCCAGTACTTC.

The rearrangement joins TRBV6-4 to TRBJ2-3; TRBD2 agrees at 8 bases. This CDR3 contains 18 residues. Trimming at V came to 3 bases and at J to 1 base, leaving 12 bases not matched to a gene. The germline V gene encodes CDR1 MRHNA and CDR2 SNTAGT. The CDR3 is CASSERLKRGSCTDTQYF. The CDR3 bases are TGTGCCAGCAGTGAACGATTAAAGCGGGGGTCATGCACAGATACGCAGTATTTT.

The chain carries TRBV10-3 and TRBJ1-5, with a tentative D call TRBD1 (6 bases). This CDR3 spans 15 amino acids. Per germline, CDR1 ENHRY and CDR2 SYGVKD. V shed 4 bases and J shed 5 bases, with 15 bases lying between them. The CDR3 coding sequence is TGTGCCATCAGTGTGGATGACAGGATCTATCAGCCCCAGCATTTT. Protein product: CAISVDDRIYQPQHF.

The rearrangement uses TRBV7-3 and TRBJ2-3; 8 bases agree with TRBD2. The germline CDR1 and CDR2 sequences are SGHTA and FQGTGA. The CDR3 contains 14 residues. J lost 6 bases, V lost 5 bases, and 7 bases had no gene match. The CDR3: CASSLRGAADTQYF. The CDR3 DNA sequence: TGTGCCAGCAGCCTGCGGGGGGCCGCGGATACGCAGTATTTT.

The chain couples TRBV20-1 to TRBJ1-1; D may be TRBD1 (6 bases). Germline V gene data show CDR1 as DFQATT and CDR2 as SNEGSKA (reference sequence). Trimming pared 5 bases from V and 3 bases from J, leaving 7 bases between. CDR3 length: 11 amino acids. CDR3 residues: CSAAGDTEAFF. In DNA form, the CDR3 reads TGCAGTGCTGCAGGGGACACTGAAGCTTTCTTT.

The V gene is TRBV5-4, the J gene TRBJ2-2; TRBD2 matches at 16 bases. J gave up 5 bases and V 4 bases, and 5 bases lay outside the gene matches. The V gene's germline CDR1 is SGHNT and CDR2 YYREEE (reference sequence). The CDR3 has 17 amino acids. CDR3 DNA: TGTGCCAGCAGCCCGGGACTAGCGGGGGGGCGAACCGGGGAGCTGTTTTTT. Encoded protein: CASSPGLAGGRTGELFF.